This entry features one T cell receptor (beta chain) sequence. The CDR3 totals 14 residues. The germline V and J ends were trimmed by 5 bases and 7 bases, with 18 bases remaining between them. Germline V gene sequence: CDR1 SEHNR, CDR2 FQNEAQ (reference sequence). This record belongs to a study of blood T cell repertoires in COVID-19. Looking at the study overall: Donors in the United States, Italy and Spain gave samples during acute or convalescent COVID-19.

Repertoires were generated with immunoSEQ multiplex PCR, while TCRdb's copy carries only in-frame clones and drops some. The table shows some 87,000 clones, with 83% occurring only once. The sample taken for sequencing was peripheral blood. The source is a man aged 80 or over with active or convalescent COVID-19. The rearrangement joins TRBV7-9 to TRBJ2-7; TRBD2 is a possible D gene (6 bases). This CDR3 reads CASSPPLARGEQYF. CDR3 nucleotides: TGTGCCAGCAGCCCGCCACTCGCTCGGGGGGAGCAGTACTTC.